This entry concerns a single T cell receptor (beta chain). In the source study's methods: Reference gene primers were amplified, and this amplification served to estimate nucleated cell counts. Produced via immunoSEQ multiplex PCR; TCRdb's table is partial and in-frame only. That table supplies the V and J calls and clone size; D and trimming were determined from the DNA. The sample carries approximately 240,000 clones, 84% recorded once. The sample comes from a study of blood T cell repertoires in COVID-19. Study-wide context: The origin of the acute and convalescent COVID-19 samples was the United States, Italy and Spain. The analysed material was cDNA or gDNA that came from T cells, B-cell-depleted T cells, or PBMCs.

The material sequenced was peripheral blood. This receptor was identified in a woman aged 60-75 years with acute or convalescent COVID-19.

CDR3 amino acids: CSCDRGPYGYTF. Written as DNA, the CDR3 is TGCAGCTGTGACAGGGGGCCCTATGGCTACACCTTC. The chain recombines TRBV29-1 with TRBJ1-2, with TRBD1 identical over 10 bases. The V gene end was trimmed by 8 bases and the J gene end by 4 bases; junction bases not matched to a gene: 4. The CDR3 has 12 residues. Germline CDR1 is SQVTM and CDR2 is ANQGSEA.